The 9 T cell receptor beta chains in this list originate from one sample, sequenced in a study of T-cell memory formation after mild COVID-19. Each CDR3 protein is one row after TCRdb ran MiXCR on the 5' RACE reads. The table shows approximately 290,000 distinct CDR3 sequences, with under 8.5% occurring only once. Source material: PBMCs or a T cell subset sorted from them (not recorded which). The origin of the receptors is a man aged 18 to 30 who had mild COVID-19 (a few samples of this study predate the infection). Cell type and time point are not known.

This clonotype has just a few counts. J is TRBJ2-7 and V is TRBV29-1; 9 nucleotides match TRBD1. The J segment lost 6 bases and the V segment lost 2 bases, leaving 5 bases of the junction unmatched. Germline V gene sequence: CDR1 SQVTM, CDR2 ANQGSEA. This CDR3 region has 13 residues. DNA for the CDR3: TGCAGCGTTGAAACAGGACAGGGGATCGAGCAGTACTTC. Residues: CSVETGQGIEQYF.

This clonotype has ten or more counts. The chain couples TRBV4-1 to TRBJ2-5; a weak D match, TRBD1 (5 bases). Between the trimmed V and J ends, which lost 0 bases and 5 bases, there was a span of 7 bases. Germline assignment: CDR1 MGHRA and CDR2 YSYEKL. CDR3 size: 13 residues. The CDR3 coding sequence is TGCGCCAGCAGCCAAGACAGGGATGAGACCCAGTACTTC. As protein: CASSQDRDETQYF.

This clonotype was counted between two and nine times. The genes are TRBV5-1 and TRBJ1-2; no definite D call. The V gene lost 0 bases and the J gene lost 6 bases, with 12 bases spanning the gap. The germline gives CDR1 SGHRS, CDR2 YFSETQ. This CDR3 contains 14 residues. The CDR3: CASSLDPGFNGYTF. The CDR3 bases are TGCGCCAGCAGCTTGGATCCAGGTTTTAATGGCTACACCTTC.

This clonotype has a count of ten or more. The chain couples TRBV5-1 to TRBJ2-3; TRBD1 matches at 7 bases. This CDR3 comprises 15 residues. V trimming: 4 bases; J trimming: 6 bases; junction bases outside the gene matches: 11. Looked up from germline, CDR1 is SGHRS and CDR2 is YFSETQ. The CDR3 is CASSQGVGSGDTQYF. The CDR3, as DNA: TGCGCCAGCAGCCAGGGGGTAGGGAGCGGCGATACGCAGTATTTT.

In nucleotides, the CDR3 is TGTGCCAGCAGCTTGACTAGTAAGGTCCGGATGGGCGGGGAGCTGTTTTTT. The encoded protein is CASSLTSKVRMGGELFF. The chain joins TRBV7-2 to TRBJ2-2, with D possibly being TRBD2 (6 bases). V dropped 3 bases and J dropped 7 bases, with 21 bases sitting between them. This CDR3 spans 17 amino acids. Germline V lookup: CDR1 SGHTA, CDR2 FQGNSA.

The V call is TRBV19, the J call TRBJ1-5; D unclear. CDR1 and CDR2 from the germline V gene are LNHDA and SQIVND (reference sequence). V was shortened by 1 base and J by 2 bases, with 12 bases between the two germline ends. The CDR3 is made up of 16 amino acids. For the CDR3, the DNA is TGTGCCAGTAGTATAGGTGCGGTCAGCGGCAATCAGCCCCAGCATTTT. Residues: CASSIGAVSGNQPQHF.

This rearrangement joins TRBV7-2 to TRBJ1-1; TRBD1 agrees at 12 bases. CDR1 is SGHTA, CDR2 FQGNSA, per germline. The CDR3 is made up of 14 amino acids. J was trimmed by 7 bases and V by 4 bases; bases with no gene match: 4. For the CDR3, the DNA is TGTGCCAGCAGCTGGGACAGGGGGCGCGGTGAAGCTTTCTTT. Residues: CASSWDRGRGEAFF. The variable domain in full, completed from reference TRBV7-2 and TRBJ1-1, reads GAGVSQSPSNKVTEKGKDVELRCDPISGHTALYWYRQSLGQGLEFLIYFQGNSAPDKSGLPSDRFSAERTGGSVSTLTIQRTQQEDSAVYLCASSWDRGRGEAFFGQGTRLTVV.

The chain combines TRBV12-3 or TRBV12-4 with TRBJ1-1; a weak D match, TRBD1 (5 bases). The CDR3 is 13 amino acids. V lost 6 bases and J lost 1, with 9 bases in between. The CDR3 region is CASSWGWNTEAFF. In DNA, the CDR3 is TGTGCCAGCAGCTGGGGGTGGAACACTGAAGCTTTCTTT.

The rearrangement joins TRBV9 to TRBJ2-3; TRBD1 or TRBD2 may be the D gene (6 bases each). The V and J ends lost 0 bases and 5 bases respectively, with 19 bases between them. CDR3 length: 17 amino acids. CDR1 and CDR2 from the germline V gene are SGDLS and YYNGEE. This CDR3 reads CASSVEGGQFRIDTQYF. CDR3 coding DNA: TGTGCCAGCAGCGTAGAGGGGGGCCAATTCCGGATAGATACGCAGTATTTT.